A selection of T cell receptor beta chains follows, all from one sample in a study of T-cell memory formation after mild COVID-19. TCRdb itself ran the 5' RACE reads through MiXCR, one entry per CDR3 protein. In the table there are approximately 350,000 distinct CDR3 sequences, approximately 15% of which are singletons. The sample consisted of PBMCs or a T cell subset sorted from them (not recorded which). All receptors derive from a man aged 18 to 30 who had mild COVID-19 (a few samples of this study predate the infection). Cell type and time point are not known. Both conserved end residues are part of each CDR3. Fields, in order: CDR3 length, D gene, J gene, V gene, clone size, CDR3 protein, CDR3 DNA. The D gene is left open where the match is weak. Clone sizes are given selectively: once, few, many, or a class where the clone is expanded.

len: 15
d_gene: .
j_gene: TRBJ1-5
v_gene: TRBV12-3/TRBV12-4
abundance: many
CDR3aa: CASSPQGGGNQPQHF
CDR3nt: TGTGCCAGCAGTCCACAGGGAGGGGGCAATCAGCCCCAGCATTTT

len: 14
d_gene: .
j_gene: TRBJ1-2
v_gene: TRBV9
abundance: .
CDR3aa: CASSPAGRYYGYTF
CDR3nt: TGTGCCAGCAGCCCCGCAGGGAGATACTATGGCTACACCTTC

len: 13
d_gene: .
j_gene: TRBJ2-1
v_gene: TRBV7-9
abundance: .
CDR3aa: CASSFQLLRQEFF
CDR3nt: TGTGCCAGCAGCTTCCAGCTGCTCCGCCAAGAGTTCTTC

len: 13
d_gene: .
j_gene: TRBJ2-5
v_gene: TRBV7-2
abundance: few
CDR3aa: CASRGHSQETQYF
CDR3nt: TGTGCCAGCCGGGGACATTCCCAAGAGACCCAGTACTTC

len: 13
d_gene: TRBD1
j_gene: TRBJ2-5
v_gene: TRBV6-1
abundance: .
CDR3aa: CASEGQIQETQYF
CDR3nt: TGTGCCAGCGAGGGACAGATCCAAGAGACCCAGTACTTC

len: 15
d_gene: .
j_gene: TRBJ2-7
v_gene: TRBV9
abundance: .
CDR3aa: CASSVGGVAVYEQYF
CDR3nt: TGTGCCAGCAGCGTAGGAGGGGTAGCGGTTTACGAGCAGTACTTC

len: 14
d_gene: .
j_gene: TRBJ2-5
v_gene: TRBV7-2
abundance: .
CDR3aa: CASSLVVYQETQYF
CDR3nt: TGTGCCAGCAGCTTAGTGGTATACCAAGAGACCCAGTACTTC

len: 15
d_gene: .
j_gene: TRBJ2-2
v_gene: TRBV29-1
abundance: many
CDR3aa: CSVEDLEGTTGELFF
CDR3nt: TGCAGCGTTGAAGATCTTGAGGGGACCACCGGGGAGCTGTTTTTT

len: 15
d_gene: TRBD2
j_gene: TRBJ2-7
v_gene: TRBV4-1
abundance: few
CDR3aa: CASSQEGGMRNEQYF
CDR3nt: TGCGCCAGCAGCCAAGAGGGGGGGATGAGAAACGAGCAGTACTTC

len: 13
d_gene: .
j_gene: TRBJ2-6
v_gene: TRBV30
abundance: few
CDR3aa: CAWSVSIYGVLTF
CDR3nt: TGTGCCTGGAGTGTATCGATTTACGGCGTCCTGACTTTC

len: 15
d_gene: TRBD2
j_gene: TRBJ2-7
v_gene: TRBV5-1
abundance: many
CDR3aa: CASSLNQRDTYEQYF
CDR3nt: TGCGCCAGCAGCTTGAATCAGCGGGATACCTACGAGCAGTACTTC

len: 15
d_gene: .
j_gene: TRBJ2-1
v_gene: TRBV5-1
abundance: .
CDR3aa: CASSASPSSYNEQFF
CDR3nt: TGCGCCAGCAGTGCCAGCCCTAGCTCCTACAATGAGCAGTTCTTC

len: 15
d_gene: .
j_gene: TRBJ2-4
v_gene: TRBV5-1
abundance: many
CDR3aa: CASSILGAGGDIQYF
CDR3nt: TGCGCCAGCAGCATCCTAGGGGCCGGAGGAGACATTCAGTACTTC

len: 19
d_gene: .
j_gene: TRBJ1-2
v_gene: TRBV11-2
abundance: few
CDR3aa: CASRGALDVPKGTNYGYTF
CDR3nt: TGTGCCAGCAGGGGAGCTCTTGACGTCCCCAAGGGGACTAACTATGGCTACACCTTC

len: 12
d_gene: .
j_gene: TRBJ2-7
v_gene: TRBV7-2
abundance: many
CDR3aa: CASSSSSYEQYF
CDR3nt: TGTGCCAGCAGCTCCAGCTCCTACGAGCAGTACTTC

len: 14
d_gene: .
j_gene: TRBJ1-5
v_gene: TRBV7-2
abundance: few
CDR3aa: CASSTHPGGQPQHF
CDR3nt: TGTGCCAGCAGCACCCACCCGGGAGGTCAGCCCCAGCATTTT

len: 14
d_gene: .
j_gene: TRBJ1-1
v_gene: TRBV7-8
abundance: .
CDR3aa: CASSDGGAVTEAFF
CDR3nt: TGTGCCAGCAGCGACGGGGGGGCAGTCACTGAAGCTTTCTTT

len: 17
d_gene: TRBD1
j_gene: TRBJ2-1
v_gene: TRBV19
abundance: .
CDR3aa: CASSRTGTGVSYNEQFF
CDR3nt: TGTGCCAGTAGTAGGACCGGGACAGGGGTTTCCTACAATGAGCAGTTCTTC

len: 17
d_gene: TRBD1
j_gene: TRBJ2-3
v_gene: TRBV29-1
abundance: few
CDR3aa: CSVCLGSRGQGTDTQYF
CDR3nt: TGCAGCGTCTGCCTCGGGTCCAGGGGACAGGGCACAGATACGCAGTATTTT

len: 11
d_gene: TRBD1
j_gene: TRBJ1-2
v_gene: TRBV12-5
abundance: .
CDR3aa: CGNDRVYGYTF
CDR3nt: TGTGGGAACGACAGGGTTTATGGCTACACCTTC

len: 15
d_gene: .
j_gene: TRBJ1-6
v_gene: TRBV19
abundance: few
CDR3aa: CASSILQENYSPLHF
CDR3nt: TGTGCCAGTAGTATTCTTCAGGAAAATTATTCACCCCTCCACTTT

len: 13
d_gene: .
j_gene: TRBJ1-2
v_gene: TRBV28
abundance: .
CDR3aa: CASTSDGVHGYTF
CDR3nt: TGTGCCAGCACCTCGGACGGTGTACATGGCTACACCTTC

len: 14
d_gene: TRBD2
j_gene: TRBJ2-5
v_gene: TRBV7-3
abundance: few
CDR3aa: CASSLGGGKETQYF
CDR3nt: TGTGCCAGCAGCTTAGGCGGGGGGAAAGAGACCCAGTACTTC

len: 16
d_gene: TRBD1
j_gene: TRBJ1-5
v_gene: TRBV5-4
abundance: few
CDR3aa: CASSFSLGQGGQPQHF
CDR3nt: TGTGCCAGCAGCTTCAGCCTCGGACAGGGGGGTCAGCCCCAGCATTTT

len: 14
d_gene: TRBD1
j_gene: TRBJ2-7
v_gene: TRBV20-1
abundance: few
CDR3aa: CSAQPGQGALEQYF
CDR3nt: TGCAGTGCTCAGCCGGGACAGGGTGCGCTCGAGCAGTACTTC

len: 13
d_gene: .
j_gene: TRBJ2-7
v_gene: TRBV30
abundance: few
CDR3aa: CAWSKGPRGEQYF
CDR3nt: TGTGCCTGGAGCAAGGGCCCCAGGGGAGAGCAGTACTTC

len: 14
d_gene: TRBD1
j_gene: TRBJ1-1
v_gene: TRBV7-9
abundance: many
CDR3aa: CASSARQGLTEAFF
CDR3nt: TGTGCCAGCAGCGCCAGACAGGGACTCACTGAAGCTTTCTTT

len: 14
d_gene: .
j_gene: TRBJ2-4
v_gene: TRBV18
abundance: few
CDR3aa: CASSPGIAKNIQYF
CDR3nt: TGTGCCAGCTCACCGGGGATCGCCAAAAACATTCAGTACTTC